This TCR beta chain stems from a study of cytomegalovirus exposure and HLA in healthy donors. Study-level findings and limits: V segments that were indistinguishable, TRBV6-2 and TRBV6-3 among them, were omitted from analysis.

About this clone: Its matching antigen is unknown.

In the PCR, 60 Vbeta and 13 Jbeta primers were used. Only in-frame clones appear in the TCRdb table, and some are missing; sequencing was by immunoSEQ multiplex PCR. The sample includes tens of thousands of clones, more than 65% seen only once; the top ten take around 2.5%. Between the trimmed V and J ends, which lost 9 bases and 6 bases, there was a span of 8 bases. Germline CDR1 reads WNHNN; CDR2 reads SYGVQD (reference sequence). This CDR3 has 11 amino acids. This clonotype was obtained from a man aged 25 to 40 in good health and CMV-seronegative. The specimen was PBMCs. V gene TRBV10-1 combines with J gene TRBJ2-2; D is undetermined. CDR3 sequence (DNA): TGCGCCAGTCAAGAGGCCGGGGAGCTGTTTTTT. It encodes CASQEAGELFF.